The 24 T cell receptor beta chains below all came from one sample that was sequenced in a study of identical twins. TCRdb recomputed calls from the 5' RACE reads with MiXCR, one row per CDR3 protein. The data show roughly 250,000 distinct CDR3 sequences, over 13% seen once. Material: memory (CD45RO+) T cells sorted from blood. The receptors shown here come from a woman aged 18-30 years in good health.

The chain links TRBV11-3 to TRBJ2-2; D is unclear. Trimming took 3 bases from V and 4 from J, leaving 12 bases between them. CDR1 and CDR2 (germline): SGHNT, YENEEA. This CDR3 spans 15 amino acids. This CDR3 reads CASSLKGFITGELFF. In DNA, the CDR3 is TGTGCCAGCAGCTTGAAAGGTTTCATCACCGGGGAGCTGTTTTTT.

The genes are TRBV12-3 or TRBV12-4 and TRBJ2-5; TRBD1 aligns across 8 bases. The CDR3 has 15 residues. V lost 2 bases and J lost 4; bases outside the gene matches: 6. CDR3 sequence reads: CASSLTGTGGETQYF. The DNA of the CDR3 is TGTGCCAGCAGTTTAACCGGGACAGGAGGAGAGACCCAGTACTTC.

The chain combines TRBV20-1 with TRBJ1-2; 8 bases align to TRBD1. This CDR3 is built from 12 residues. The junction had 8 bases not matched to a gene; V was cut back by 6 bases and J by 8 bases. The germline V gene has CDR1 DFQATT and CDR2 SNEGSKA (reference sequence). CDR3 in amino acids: CSAKTGVYGYTF. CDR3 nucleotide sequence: TGCAGTGCAAAGACAGGGGTCTACGGCTACACCTTC.

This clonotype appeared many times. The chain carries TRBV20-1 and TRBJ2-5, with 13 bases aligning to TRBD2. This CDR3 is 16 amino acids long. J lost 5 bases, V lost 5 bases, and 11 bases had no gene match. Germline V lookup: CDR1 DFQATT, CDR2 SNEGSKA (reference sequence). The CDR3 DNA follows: TGCAGTGCTGTTAGGACTAGCGGGAGATTGGGCGAGACCCAGTACTTC. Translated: CSAVRTSGRLGETQYF.

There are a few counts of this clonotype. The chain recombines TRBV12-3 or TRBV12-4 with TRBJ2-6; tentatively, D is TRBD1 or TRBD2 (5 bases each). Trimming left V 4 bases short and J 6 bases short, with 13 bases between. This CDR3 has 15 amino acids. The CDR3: CASSSRDEAANVLTF. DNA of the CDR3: TGTGCCAGCAGTTCCAGGGACGAGGCGGCCAACGTCCTGACTTTC.

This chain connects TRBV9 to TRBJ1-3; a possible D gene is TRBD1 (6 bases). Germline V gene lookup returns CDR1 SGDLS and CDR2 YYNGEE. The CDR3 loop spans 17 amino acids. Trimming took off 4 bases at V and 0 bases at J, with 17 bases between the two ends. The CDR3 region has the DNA TGTGCCAGCAGCCCCCAAGTGGGGGCAGGCTCTGGAAACACCATATATTTT. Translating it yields CASSPQVGAGSGNTIYF.

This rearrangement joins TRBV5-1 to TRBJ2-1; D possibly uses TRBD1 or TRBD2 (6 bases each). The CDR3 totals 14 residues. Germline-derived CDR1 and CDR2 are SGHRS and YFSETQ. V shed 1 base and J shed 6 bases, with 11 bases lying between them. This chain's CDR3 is CASSLPGGGNEQFF. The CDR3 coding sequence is TGCGCCAGCAGCTTGCCCGGAGGGGGCAATGAGCAGTTCTTC.

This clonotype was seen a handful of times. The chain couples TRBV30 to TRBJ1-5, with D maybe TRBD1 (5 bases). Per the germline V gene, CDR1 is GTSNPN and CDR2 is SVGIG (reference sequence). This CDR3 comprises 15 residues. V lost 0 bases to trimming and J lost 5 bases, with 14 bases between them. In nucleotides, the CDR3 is TGTGCCTGGAGTGTACCGGGACGGCGTGATCAGCCCCAGCATTTT. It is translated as CAWSVPGRRDQPQHF.

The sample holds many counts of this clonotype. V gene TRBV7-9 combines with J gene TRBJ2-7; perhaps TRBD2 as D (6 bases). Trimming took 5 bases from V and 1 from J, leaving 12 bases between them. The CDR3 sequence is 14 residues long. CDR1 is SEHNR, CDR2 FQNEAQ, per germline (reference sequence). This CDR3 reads CASSAGGRSYEQYF. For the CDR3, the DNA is TGTGCCAGCAGCGCCGGGGGACGATCCTACGAGCAGTACTTC.

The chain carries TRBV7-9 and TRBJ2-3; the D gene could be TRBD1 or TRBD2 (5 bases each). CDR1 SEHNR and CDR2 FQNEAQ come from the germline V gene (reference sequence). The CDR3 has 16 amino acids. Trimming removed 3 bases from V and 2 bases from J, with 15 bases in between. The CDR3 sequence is CASSFGTGTNTDTQYF. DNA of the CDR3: TGTGCCAGCAGCTTTGGTACGGGGACGAACACAGATACGCAGTATTTT.

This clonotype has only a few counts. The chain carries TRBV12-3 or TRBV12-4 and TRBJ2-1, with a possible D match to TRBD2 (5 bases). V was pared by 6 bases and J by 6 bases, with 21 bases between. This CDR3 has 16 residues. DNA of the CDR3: TGTGCCAGCAGCCCCCTCCGGACGGACTGGGTCAATGAGCAGTTCTTC. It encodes CASSPLRTDWVNEQFF.

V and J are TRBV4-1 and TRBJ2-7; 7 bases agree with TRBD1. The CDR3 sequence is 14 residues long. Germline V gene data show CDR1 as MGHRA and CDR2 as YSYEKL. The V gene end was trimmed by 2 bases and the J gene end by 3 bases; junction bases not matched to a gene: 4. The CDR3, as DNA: TGCGCCAGCAGCCAAACCGACAGGGACTACGAGCAGTACTTC. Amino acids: CASSQTDRDYEQYF.

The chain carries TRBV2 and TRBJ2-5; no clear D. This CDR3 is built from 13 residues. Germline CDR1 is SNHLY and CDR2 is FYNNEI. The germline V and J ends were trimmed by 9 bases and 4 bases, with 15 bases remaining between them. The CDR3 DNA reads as TGTGCCAGTGCCGGGCCCTGGGGAGAGACCCAGTACTTC. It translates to CASAGPWGETQYF.

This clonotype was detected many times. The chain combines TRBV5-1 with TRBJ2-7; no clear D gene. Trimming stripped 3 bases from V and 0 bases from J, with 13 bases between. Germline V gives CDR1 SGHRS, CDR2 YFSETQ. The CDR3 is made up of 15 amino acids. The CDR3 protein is CASSSSSRSSYEQYF. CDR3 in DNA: TGCGCCAGCAGCTCAAGCAGTAGAAGCTCCTACGAGCAGTACTTC.

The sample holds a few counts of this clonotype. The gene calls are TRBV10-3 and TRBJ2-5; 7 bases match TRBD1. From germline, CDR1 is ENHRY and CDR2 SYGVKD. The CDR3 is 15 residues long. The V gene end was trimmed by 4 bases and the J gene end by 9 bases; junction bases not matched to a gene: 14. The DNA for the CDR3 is TGTGCCATCAGTGCGTTAGGTAGGGGGCAGTTGCCCCAGTACTTC. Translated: CAISALGRGQLPQYF.

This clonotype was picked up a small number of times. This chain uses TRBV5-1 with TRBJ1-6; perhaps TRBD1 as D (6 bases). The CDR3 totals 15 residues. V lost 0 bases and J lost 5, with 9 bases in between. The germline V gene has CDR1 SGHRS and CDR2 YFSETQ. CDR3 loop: CASSLDRVNNSPLHF. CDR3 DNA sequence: TGCGCCAGCAGCTTGGACAGGGTAAATAATTCACCCCTCCACTTT.

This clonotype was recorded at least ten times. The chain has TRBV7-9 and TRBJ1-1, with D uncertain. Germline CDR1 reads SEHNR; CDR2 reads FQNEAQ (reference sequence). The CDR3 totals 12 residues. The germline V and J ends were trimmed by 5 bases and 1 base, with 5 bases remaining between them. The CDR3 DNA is TGTGCCAGCAGCCGGACGAACACTGAAGCTTTCTTT. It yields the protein CASSRTNTEAFF.

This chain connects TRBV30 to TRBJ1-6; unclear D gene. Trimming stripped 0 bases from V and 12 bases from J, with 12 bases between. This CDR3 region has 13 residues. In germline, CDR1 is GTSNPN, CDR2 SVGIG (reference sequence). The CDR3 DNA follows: TGTGCCTGGAGTGTAGGCCGCCGAGAACCCCTCCACTTT. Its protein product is CAWSVGRREPLHF.

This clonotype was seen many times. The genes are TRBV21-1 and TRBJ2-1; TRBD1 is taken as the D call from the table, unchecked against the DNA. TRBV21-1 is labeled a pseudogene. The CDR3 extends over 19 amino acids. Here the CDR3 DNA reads TGTGCCAGCAGCAAAGCTATTTCGGGTCAGGCGGGAAGATACAATGAGCAGTTCTTC. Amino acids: CASSKAISGQAGRYNEQFF.

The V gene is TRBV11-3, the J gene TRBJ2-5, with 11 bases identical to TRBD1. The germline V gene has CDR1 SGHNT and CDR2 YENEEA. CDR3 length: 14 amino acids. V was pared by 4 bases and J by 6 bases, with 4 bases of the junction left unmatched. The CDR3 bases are TGTGCCAGCAGCTCCGGGACAGGGGGGCAGACCCAGTACTTC. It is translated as CASSSGTGGQTQYF.

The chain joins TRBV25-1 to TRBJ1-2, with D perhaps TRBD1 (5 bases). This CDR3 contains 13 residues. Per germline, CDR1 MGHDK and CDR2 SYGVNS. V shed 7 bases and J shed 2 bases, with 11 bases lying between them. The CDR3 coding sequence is TGTGCCAGCACCAAAGGGGAAAACTATGGCTACACCTTC. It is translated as CASTKGENYGYTF.

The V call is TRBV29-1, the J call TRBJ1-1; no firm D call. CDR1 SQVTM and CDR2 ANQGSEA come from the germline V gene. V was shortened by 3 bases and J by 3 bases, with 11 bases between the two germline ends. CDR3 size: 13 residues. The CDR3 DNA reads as TGCAGCGTTGAGTTTAGGGCCGACACTGAAGCTTTCTTT. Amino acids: CSVEFRADTEAFF. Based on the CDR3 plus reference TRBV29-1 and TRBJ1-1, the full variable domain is SAVISQKPSRDICQRGTSLTIQCQVDSQVTMMFWYRQQPGQSLTLIATANQGSEATYESGFVIDKFPISRPNLTFSTLTVSNMSPEDSSIYLCSVEFRADTEAFFGQGTRLTVV.

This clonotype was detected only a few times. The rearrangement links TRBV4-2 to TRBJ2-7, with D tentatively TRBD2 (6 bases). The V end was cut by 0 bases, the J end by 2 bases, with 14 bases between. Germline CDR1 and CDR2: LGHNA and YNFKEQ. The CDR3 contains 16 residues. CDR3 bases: TGTGCCAGCAGCCAAGAACCCGGGACTCCCGCCTACGAGCAGTACTTC. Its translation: CASSQEPGTPAYEQYF.

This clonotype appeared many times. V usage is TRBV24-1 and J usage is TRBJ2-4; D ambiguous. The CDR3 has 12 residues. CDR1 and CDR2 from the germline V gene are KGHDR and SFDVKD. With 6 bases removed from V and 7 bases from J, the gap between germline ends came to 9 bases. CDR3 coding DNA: TGTGCCACCAGTTCCAGTCAGAACATTCAGTACTTC. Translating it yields CATSSSQNIQYF.